The 4 T cell receptor beta chains below come from one sample, sequenced in a study of beta chain features in type 1 diabetes. Expressed TCRB transcripts were sequenced after all isolated RNA was converted to cDNA. This table comes from immunoSEQ multiplex PCR, and its TCRdb copy is limited to in-frame clones, with some not included. Of 900,000 or so clones detected, roughly a sixth appear once; the ten largest clones hold 0.023%. Material for sequencing was naive CD4+ T cells from blood. The source of these receptors is a woman between 18 and 29 years old in good health.

The sample holds a few counts of this clone. V gene TRBV21-1 combines with J gene TRBJ1-1. TRBV21-1 is designated a pseudogene. The CDR3 loop spans 13 amino acids. CDR3 amino acids: CASSKVILTEAFF. CDR3 in DNA: TGTGCCAGCAGCAAAGTTATTTTGACTGAAGCTTTCTTT.

With regard to this clone: The sample contains more than one DNA sequence encoding this CDR3. The V and J genes are TRBV9 and TRBJ2-7, with 10 bases lining up with TRBD2. After removal of 0 bases from V and 5 bases from J, the junction contained 5 bases not matched to a gene. The CDR3 has 15 amino acids. The germline gives CDR1 SGDLS, CDR2 YYNGEE. DNA of the CDR3: TGTGCCAGCAGCGTAGGTCTAGCGGGAGTAGACGAGCAGTACTTC. Translation: CASSVGLAGVDEQYF.

This chain joins TRBV18 and TRBJ1-1; unclear D gene. This CDR3 has 13 amino acids. Germline CDR1 KGHSH, CDR2 LQKENI. The V and J ends lost 6 bases and 1 base respectively, with 9 bases between them. CDR3 nucleotides: TGTGCCAGCTCTACCAATAGGAACACTGAAGCTTTCTTT. Encoded protein: CASSTNRNTEAFF.

This chain uses TRBV4-1 with TRBJ2-5, with D uncertain. The CDR3 has 14 amino acids. V was cut by 1 base and J by 1 base, with 7 bases left in between. The germline CDR1 and CDR2 sequences are MGHRA and YSYEKL. This CDR3 is CASSQVIGQETQYF. The CDR3 nucleotides read TGCGCCAGCAGCCAAGTTATCGGCCAAGAGACCCAGTACTTC.